Shown below are 2 T cell receptor beta chains from a single sample sequenced in a study of tumor-infiltrating lymphocytes in primary liver carcinoma. The source material, about 19-30 mg of unsorted bulk tissue, was used to co-extract RNA and DNA. TCR beta cDNA came from about 0.45 ug total RNA, primed with a constant-region primer. Three nested multiplex PCR rounds of slightly modified ARM-PCR generated TCR beta libraries. The first two PCR rounds used TRBV1-TRBV30 forward primers with a C-beta reverse primer, approximately 11 cycles each. MiXCR was run by TCRdb on the multiplex PCR reads, yielding one entry per CDR3 protein. This table holds about 190,000 distinct CDR3 sequences, around four fifths found once. Specimen: tumor tissue from primary liver carcinoma. These receptors came from a man between 35 and 55 years old with primary liver carcinoma and hepatitis B virus infection.

Remarks on this clonotype: The junction departs from the called germline gene at one end, perhaps through a read error. The V call is TRBV6-5, the J call TRBJ1-2; D is ambiguous. CDR1 is MNHEY and CDR2 is SVGAGI in the germline V gene. CDR3 length: 13 amino acids. CDR3 coding DNA: TGTGTCAGCACTTACGGAAGTAACTATGGCTACACCTTC. Translating gives CVSTYGSNYGYTF.

Points on this clonotype: Germline is not matched at one junction end, which may reflect a read error. The rearrangement links TRBV11-1 to TRBJ2-1; 12 positions agree with TRBD2. The CDR3 is made up of 17 amino acids. Germline V lookup: CDR1 SGHAT, CDR2 FQDESV (reference sequence). CDR3 bases: TGTGCCAGCAGTCCCCCCTCGACTAGCGGGAGTCGAAATGAACAGTTCTTC. Encoded protein: CASSPPSTSGSRNEQFF.